These 14 T cell receptor beta chains originate from one sample sequenced in a study of T cells in Graves' hyperthyroidism and ophthalmopathy. Researchers took RNA transcripts and amplified the TCR beta CDR3 regions from them. In the first-round RT-PCR of the TCR CDR3, the HTBI primer set was used. Each CDR3 protein is one row after TCRdb ran MiXCR on the multiplex PCR reads. This sample has about 590,000 distinct CDR3 sequences, with around 14% found just once. The sequenced material came from blood. The origin of the receptors is a woman aged 18 to 35 with Graves' ophthalmopathy.

This clonotype occurred a few times. V usage is TRBV27 and J usage is TRBJ1-1, with D perhaps TRBD1 (5 bases). Trimming removed 0 bases at V and 1 base at J, with 9 bases between. From germline, CDR1 is MNHEY and CDR2 SMNVEV (reference sequence). The CDR3 has 15 amino acids. The CDR3 reads CASSLSPGQNTEAFF. CDR3 in DNA: TGTGCCAGCAGTTTATCGCCAGGACAGAACACTGAAGCTTTCTTT.

This clonotype was picked up many times. The chain uses TRBV27 and TRBJ2-2, with 9 bases that match TRBD1. V lost 7 bases and J lost 6; bases outside the gene matches: 6. The V gene's germline CDR1 is MNHEY and CDR2 SMNVEV (reference sequence). CDR3 size: 14 residues. CDR3 sequence (DNA): TGTGCCAGCAAGGGGACAGGGTGGGCCGGGGAGCTGTTTTTT. Residues: CASKGTGWAGELFF.

This clonotype was found a few times. The rearrangement links TRBV6-2 or TRBV6-3 to TRBJ1-1; 8 bases line up with TRBD1. The V and J ends lost 2 bases and 2 bases, in that order; junction bases with no gene match: 4. CDR1 and CDR2 (germline): MNHEY, SVGEGT. The CDR3 sequence is 15 residues long. The CDR3 is CASSYLGQANTEAFF. CDR3 DNA sequence: TGTGCCAGCAGTTACCTGGGACAGGCTAACACTGAAGCTTTCTTT.

In this sample, this clonotype turned up many times. This chain connects TRBV30 to TRBJ1-1, with 7 positions matching TRBD1. CDR1 GTSNPN and CDR2 SVGIG come from the germline V gene (reference sequence). V was clipped by 2 bases and J by 6 bases; unmatched bases: 6. This CDR3 contains 13 residues. The CDR3 loop is CAWSRGGFAEAFF. The CDR3 region has the DNA TGTGCCTGGAGTAGAGGGGGCTTCGCTGAAGCTTTCTTT.

This clonotype appeared many times. The chain combines TRBV28 with TRBJ2-1, with 8 nucleotides matching TRBD2. This CDR3 spans 15 amino acids. V shed 8 bases, J shed 3 bases, and the junction held 9 bases outside the gene matches. Germline CDR1 and CDR2: MDHEN and SYDVKM. The CDR3 reads CASLVSGRDYNEQFF. The DNA of the CDR3 is TGTGCCAGCCTCGTAAGCGGGAGAGACTACAATGAGCAGTTCTTC.

This clonotype was recorded a few times. The CDR3 sequence is CASSAGSGGDTQYF. DNA of the CDR3: TGTGCCAGCAGCGCCGGGTCCGGGGGAGATACGCAGTATTTT. The V call is TRBV9, the J call TRBJ2-3, with D maybe TRBD2 (6 bases). The CDR3 totals 14 residues. CDR1 SGDLS and CDR2 YYNGEE come from the germline V gene. V dropped 3 bases and J dropped 5 bases, with 13 bases sitting between them.

A single count supports this clonotype. The chain employs TRBV5-1 and TRBJ1-6, with TRBD1 matching over 7 bases. Trimming cost V 3 bases and J 10 bases; bases outside gene matches: 7. Germline CDR1 SGHRS, CDR2 YFSETQ. This CDR3 is built from 14 residues. DNA of the CDR3: TGCGCCAGCAGCTCGACAGGGTCGGAATCACCCCTCCACTTT. This sequence encodes CASSSTGSESPLHF.

The CDR3 here is CSAPKREGQGFNSEKLFF. CDR3 nucleotides: TGCAGTGCGCCTAAACGTGAGGGACAGGGTTTTAATAGTGAAAAACTGTTTTTT. The chain couples TRBV20-1 to TRBJ1-4, with 9 positions matching TRBD1. V lost 6 bases to trimming and J lost 7 bases; unmatched junction nucleotides: 21. CDR1 and CDR2 from the germline V gene are DFQATT and SNEGSKA (reference sequence). The CDR3 totals 18 residues.

The rearrangement links TRBV11-2 to TRBJ2-1; 10 bases fit TRBD2. CDR3 length equals 15 residues. With V trimmed by 4 bases and J by 9 bases, 9 bases remained unmatched. Germline assignment: CDR1 SGHAT and CDR2 FQNNGV. CDR3 region: CASSSSWLAGAEQFF. CDR3 bases: TGTGCCAGCAGCTCGTCGTGGCTAGCGGGAGCTGAGCAGTTCTTC.

This clonotype was counted a few times. V usage is TRBV6-1 and J usage is TRBJ2-7, with a tentative D call TRBD2 (7 bases). Trimming took off 6 bases at V and 5 bases at J, with 20 bases between the two ends. The CDR3 consists of 15 residues. Germline CDR1 reads MNHNS; CDR2 reads SASEGT. CDR3 sequence (DNA): TGTGCCAGCAGACCCCCCGGGGGGCGGGAGAACGAGCAGTACTTC. Protein: CASRPPGGRENEQYF.

Concerning this clonotype: One junction end disagrees with the germline gene, perhaps due to a read error. The chain carries TRBV27 and TRBJ1-6, with D maybe TRBD1 (5 bases). The germline V gene encodes CDR1 MNHEY and CDR2 SMNVEV (reference sequence). CDR3 size: 14 residues. CDR3 coding DNA: TGTGCCAGCAGACGAACAGGTGGTAATCCACCCCTCCACTTT. It is translated as CASRRTGGNPPLHF.

Many counts were recorded for this clonotype. The J gene is TRBJ2-7, the V gene TRBV9; 8 nucleotides match TRBD1. Germline-derived CDR1 and CDR2 are SGDLS and YYNGEE. CDR3 length equals 14 residues. V trimming: 3 bases; J trimming: 7 bases; junction bases outside the gene matches: 9. The CDR3 loop is CASSETGVPAEQYF. CDR3 nucleotide sequence: TGTGCCAGCAGCGAGACAGGGGTACCCGCTGAGCAGTACTTC.

The chain couples TRBV12-3 or TRBV12-4 to TRBJ2-7; the D gene is possibly TRBD1 (6 bases). The ends were cut back, 2 bases at V and 5 bases at J, with 13 bases in the middle. The CDR3 is made up of 14 amino acids. The CDR3 DNA follows: TGTGCCAGCAGTTTAACCCCGAGGGGGAACGAGCAGTACTTC. This codes for CASSLTPRGNEQYF.

This clonotype was found many times. The rearrangement links TRBV18 to TRBJ2-1, with D perhaps TRBD2 (6 bases). This CDR3 spans 16 amino acids. Deletions cut 0 bases from V and 4 bases from J, with 13 bases between. Germline V lookup: CDR1 KGHSH, CDR2 LQKENI. CDR3: CASSPPGPAGYNEQFF. The CDR3 DNA reads as TGTGCCAGCTCACCACCCGGGCCGGCGGGGTACAATGAGCAGTTCTTC.